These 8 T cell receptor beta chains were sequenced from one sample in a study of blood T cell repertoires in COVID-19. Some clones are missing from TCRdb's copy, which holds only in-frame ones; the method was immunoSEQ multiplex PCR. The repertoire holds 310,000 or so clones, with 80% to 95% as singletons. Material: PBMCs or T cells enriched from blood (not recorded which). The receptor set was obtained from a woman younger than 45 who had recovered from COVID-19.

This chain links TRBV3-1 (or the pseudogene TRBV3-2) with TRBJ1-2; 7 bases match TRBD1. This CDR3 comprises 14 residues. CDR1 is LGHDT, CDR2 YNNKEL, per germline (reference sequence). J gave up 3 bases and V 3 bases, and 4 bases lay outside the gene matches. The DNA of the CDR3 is TGTGCCAGCAGCCAGACAGGGATCGACTATGGCTACACCTTC. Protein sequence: CASSQTGIDYGYTF.

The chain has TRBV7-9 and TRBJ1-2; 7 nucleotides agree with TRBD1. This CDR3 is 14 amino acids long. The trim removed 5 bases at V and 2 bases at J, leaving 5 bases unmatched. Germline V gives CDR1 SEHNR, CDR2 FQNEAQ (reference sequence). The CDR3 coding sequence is TGTGCCAGCAGCAGATCGACAGGGAACTATGGCTACACCTTC. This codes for CASSRSTGNYGYTF.

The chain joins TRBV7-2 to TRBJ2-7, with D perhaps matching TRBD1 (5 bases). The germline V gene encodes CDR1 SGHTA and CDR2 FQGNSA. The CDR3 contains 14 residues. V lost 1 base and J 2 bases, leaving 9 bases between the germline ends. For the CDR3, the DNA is TGTGCCAGCAGCTTAGGTCGACAGACCTACGAGCAGTACTTC. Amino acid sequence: CASSLGRQTYEQYF.

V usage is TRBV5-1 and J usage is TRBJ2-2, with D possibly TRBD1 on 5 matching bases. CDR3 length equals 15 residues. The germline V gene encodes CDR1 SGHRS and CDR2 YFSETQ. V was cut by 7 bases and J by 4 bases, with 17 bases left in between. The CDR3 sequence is CASSWGNTGTGELFF. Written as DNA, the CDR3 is TGCGCCAGCTCCTGGGGCAATACGGGCACCGGGGAGCTGTTTTTT.

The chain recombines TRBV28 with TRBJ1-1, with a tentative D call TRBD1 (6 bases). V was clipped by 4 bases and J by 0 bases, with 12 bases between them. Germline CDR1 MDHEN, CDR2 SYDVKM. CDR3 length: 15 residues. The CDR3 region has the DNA TGTGCCAGCAGTTCCCCGACAGGTTTGAACACTGAAGCTTTCTTT. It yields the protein CASSSPTGLNTEAFF.

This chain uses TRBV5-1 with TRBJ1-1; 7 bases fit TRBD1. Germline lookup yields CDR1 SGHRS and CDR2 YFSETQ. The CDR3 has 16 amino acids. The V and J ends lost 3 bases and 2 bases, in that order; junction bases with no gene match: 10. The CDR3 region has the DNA TGCGCCAGCAGCTCCTCTTACAGGGGAACAAACACTGAAGCTTTCTTT. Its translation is CASSSSYRGTNTEAFF. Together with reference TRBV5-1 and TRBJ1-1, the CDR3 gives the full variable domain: KAGVTQTPRYLIKTRGQQVTLSCSPISGHRSVSWYQQTPGQGLQFLFEYFSETQRNKGNFPGRFSGRQFSNSRSEMNVSTLELGDSALYLCASSSSYRGTNTEAFFGQGTRLTVV.

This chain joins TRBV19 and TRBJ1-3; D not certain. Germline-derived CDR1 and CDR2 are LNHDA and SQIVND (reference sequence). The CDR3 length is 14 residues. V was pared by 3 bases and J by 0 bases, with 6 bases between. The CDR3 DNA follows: TGTGCCAGTAGTATGCCCAGCTCTGGAAACACCATATATTTT. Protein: CASSMPSSGNTIYF.

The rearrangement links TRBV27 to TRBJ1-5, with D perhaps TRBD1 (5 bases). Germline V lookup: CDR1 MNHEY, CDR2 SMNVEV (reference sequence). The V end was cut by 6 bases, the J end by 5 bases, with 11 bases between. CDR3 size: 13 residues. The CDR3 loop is CASRRQGDQPQHF. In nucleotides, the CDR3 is TGTGCCAGCAGGCGGCAGGGTGATCAGCCCCAGCATTTT.